This TCR beta chain was captured in a study of response to subunit inactivated influenza vaccine. Via MiXCR, TCRdb re-called the RT-PCR reads, giving one row per CDR3 protein. Of hundreds of thousands of distinct CDR3 sequences in the sample, 12% were seen once. This CDR3 is 16 amino acids long. Per germline, CDR1 MDHEN and CDR2 SYDVKM. Trimming removed 5 bases from V and 4 bases from J; junction bases left unmatched: 6. Points from the study as a whole: The authors offered the suggestion that each seasonal influenza vaccination recruits few new T cells.

Details on this clonotype: Its antigen is as yet unknown.

This TCR came from a middle-aged man who received an inactivated influenza vaccine. The chain uses TRBV28 and TRBJ2-2; 11 bases are shared with TRBD1. The sample was PBMCs from blood, taken on the day of vaccination. The CDR3: CASSTRTGGVTGELFF. CDR3 sequence (DNA): TGTGCCAGCAGTACCCGGACAGGGGGCGTCACCGGGGAGCTGTTTTTT.